Described below is a single T cell receptor (beta chain) sequence and its context. As yet, its antigen is unknown. The data originate from a study of a mutant IDH1 vaccine in newly diagnosed glioma. Whole-study context: Once 4-6 weeks had passed after radiotherapy alone, vaccination started, or it started with temozolomide cycles. Treated patients, averaging roughly 40 years, were around 62% male and roughly 38% female. Patients previously underwent radiotherapy, temozolomide, or both, and most underwent both.

Regarding the study as a whole: Vaccine-induced responses were seen in about 95% of patients, spanning several MHC alleles.

Time point denoted: week 23, last vaccination. Vaccination comprised doses that each held 300 ug of mutant IDH1 20-mer peptide, plus topical imiquimod. The junction had 2 bases not matched to a gene; V was cut back by 8 bases and J by 3 bases. The germline V gene encodes CDR1 MGHRA and CDR2 YSYEKL. CDR3 length: 12 amino acids. TCRdb's table, derived via immunoSEQ multiplex PCR, lists solely in-frame clones and lacks some. The table lists approximately 82,000 clones, 70% to 90% of them singletons. V is TRBV4-1 and J is TRBJ2-3; 7 bases agree with TRBD2. The origin of this receptor is a man aged 30-40 years with glioma. Some clones in this sample may be carry-over from other donors' samples. The input for sequencing was PBMCs, taken from a glioma patient whose treatment included an IDH1 peptide vaccine. The CDR3 spells CASGGGTDTQYF. DNA for the CDR3: TGCGCCAGCGGGGGGGGGACAGATACGCAGTATTTT.